The following is a TCR beta chain sequence with its context. These data come from a study of control samples from healthy donors and cancer patients. Some clones are missing from TCRdb's copy, which holds only in-frame ones; the method was immunoSEQ multiplex PCR. The profile covers 100,000 to 150,000 clones, with 75% to 95% appearing a single time and roughly 2.7% taken by the ten largest. The sequence came from a man between 40 and 49 years old in good health. Sequencing input: blood.

The CDR3 protein is CASSFSGGADIQYF. CDR3 sequence (DNA): TGTGCCAGCAGTTTTAGCGGGGGGGCGGACATTCAGTACTTC. The V gene is TRBV28, the J gene TRBJ2-4; 11 bases match TRBD2. This CDR3 comprises 14 residues. CDR1 is MDHEN and CDR2 is SYDVKM in the germline V gene. J was trimmed by 8 bases and V by 3 bases; bases with no gene match: 3.